These T cell receptor beta chains were read from a single sample in a study of identical twins. TCRdb reanalysed the 5' RACE reads using MiXCR and keeps one entry per CDR3 protein. Altogether 240,000 or so distinct CDR3 sequences are present, around 6.6% being singletons, with the ten largest covering approximately 3.6%. These data also formed part of another study, on yellow fever vaccine responses in identical twins.

Sequences were obtained from memory (CD45RO+) T cells sorted from blood. These receptors were taken from a woman aged 18 to 35 in good health. The CDR3 runs from the conserved cysteine through the conserved F or W. The D gene is left open where the match is weak. The listing skips clone size in some rows; elsewhere it reads once, few, many or a size class.

many	TRBD2	TRBJ2-2	TRBV20-1	TGCAGTGCTAGAGCTTCACTAGCGACCGGGGAGCTGTTTTTT	CSARASLATGELFF
-	-	TRBJ2-1	TRBV3-1	TGTGCCAGCAGCCAAGAAAACAATCCCCCTAAGTTCTTC	CASSQENNPPKFF
-	-	TRBJ1-2	TRBV20-1	TGCAGTCCTCGGGGGGGGGAGGGCTACACCTTC	CSPRGGEGYTF
few	-	TRBJ2-2	TRBV9	TGTGCCAGCAGCGTAGTTGCCAACGCGAACACCGGGGAGCTGTTTTTT	CASSVVANANTGELFF
few	-	TRBJ1-3	TRBV6-1	TGTGCCAGCAGTGACCCCTGGGTGGAAACTGGAAACACCATATATTTT	CASSDPWVETGNTIYF
-	TRBD1	TRBJ2-3	TRBV20-1	TGCAGCCACTACAGGGGAGATACGCAGTATTTT	CSHYRGDTQYF
-	-	TRBJ2-5	TRBV10-3	TGTGCCAGCCAGACTTCGACGGTGGGGGCGGGAGAGACCCAGTACTTC	CASQTSTVGAGETQYF
many	TRBD1	TRBJ2-2	TRBV20-1	TGCAGTGCCAAGACAGGGCGGGACACCGGGGAGCTGTTTTTT	CSAKTGRDTGELFF
many	TRBD1	TRBJ2-1	TRBV5-5	TGTGCCAGCAGATATGCAGGGGGCAATGAGCAGTTCTTC	CASRYAGGNEQFF
-	TRBD2	TRBJ2-3	TRBV12-3/TRBV12-4	TGTGCCAGCAGTTTACGGGGGGGAGACACAGATACGCAGTATTTT	CASSLRGGDTDTQYF
-	TRBD2	TRBJ2-3	TRBV5-1	TGCGCCAGCAGCTTGGACCCGGGAGGAGGGGCAGATACGCAGTATTTT	CASSLDPGGGADTQYF